Shown below are 6 T cell receptor beta chains from a single sample sequenced in a study of vaccination effects on CD4 cells after COVID-19. Sequencing used immunoSEQ multiplex PCR; TCRdb keeps in-frame clones, though not all of them. The sample carries tens of thousands of clones, more than 60% recorded once. Before sequencing took place, the ViraFEST assay used viral peptide pools to expand antigen-specific CD4+ T cells. Subsequent to a culture period of more than 9 days, CD4+ T cells were isolated. According to the study, vaccine recipients showed no prior SARS-CoV-2 infection and negative nucleocapsid antibodies. The antigens for these receptors are not known. The sequencing here drew on CD4+ T cells from PBMCs cultured with SARS-CoV-2 spike peptides, taken before COVID-19 vaccination. These receptors were obtained from a human donor who received a COVID-19 vaccine.

This sequence joins TRBV25-1 and TRBJ2-1, with 7 bases identical to TRBD2. CDR3 length equals 16 residues. The V gene's germline CDR1 is MGHDK and CDR2 SYGVNS. Trimming cost V 5 bases and J 4 bases; bases outside gene matches: 11. CDR3 amino acids: CASSPLGGAVYNEQFF. DNA for the CDR3: TGTGCCAGCAGTCCCTTGGGAGGGGCCGTGTACAATGAGCAGTTCTTC. Together with reference TRBV25-1 and TRBJ2-1, the CDR3 gives the full variable domain: EADIYQTPRYLVIGTGKKITLECSQTMGHDKMYWYQQDPGMELHLIHYSYGVNSTEKGDLSSESTVSRIRTEHFPLTLESARPSHTSQYLCASSPLGGAVYNEQFFGPGTRLTVL.

The V and J genes are TRBV7-8 and TRBJ1-6; tentatively, D is TRBD1 (6 bases). V was clipped by 5 bases and J by 10 bases, with 15 bases between them. This CDR3 has 14 residues. Germline CDR1 reads SGHVS; CDR2 reads FQNEAQ. The CDR3 here is CASSEQGVGSPLHF. As DNA, the CDR3 is TGTGCCAGCAGCGAACAGGGCGTGGGGTCACCCCTCCACTTT.

The rearrangement links TRBV7-9 to TRBJ2-7; 11 bases are shared with TRBD2. Germline CDR1 reads SEHNR; CDR2 reads FQNEAQ (reference sequence). After removal of 6 bases from V and 0 bases from J, the junction contained 4 bases not matched to a gene. The CDR3 covers 15 residues. The CDR3 DNA is TGTGCCAGCAGTCTAGCGGGGGGCCTCTCCTACGAGCAGTACTTC. Amino acid sequence: CASSLAGGLSYEQYF.

This clone has more than one count but fewer than ten. The rearrangement joins TRBV9 to TRBJ2-5; tentatively, D is TRBD2 (6 bases). Germline V gene lookup returns CDR1 SGDLS and CDR2 YYNGEE. The CDR3 sequence is 15 residues long. Deletions cut 2 bases from V and 2 bases from J, with 13 bases between. CDR3 amino acids: CASSVGTLPQETQYF. CDR3 coding DNA: TGTGCCAGCAGCGTCGGGACTTTGCCTCAAGAGACCCAGTACTTC.

The genes are TRBV9 and TRBJ1-3; D remains unclear. Per the germline V gene, CDR1 is SGDLS and CDR2 is YYNGEE. The CDR3 covers 15 residues. Trimming cost V 3 bases and J 1 base, with 11 bases left between them. In DNA form, the CDR3 reads TGTGCCAGCAGCGCGGCTGACACTTCTGGAAACACCATATATTTT. Translated: CASSAADTSGNTIYF. Variable domain in full (rest from reference TRBV9 and TRBJ1-3): DSGVTQTPKHLITATGQRVTLRCSPRSGDLSVYWYQQSLDQGLQFLIQYYNGEERAKGNILERFSAQQFPDLHSELNLSSLELGDSALYFCASSAADTSGNTIYFGEGSWLTVV.

The J gene is TRBJ1-1, the V gene TRBV12-3 or TRBV12-4, with unresolved D. V lost 2 bases and J 6 bases, leaving 7 bases between the germline ends. The CDR3 runs 12 residues. For the CDR3, the DNA is TGTGCCAGCAGTTTACGGATTTCTGAAGCTTTCTTT. Protein sequence: CASSLRISEAFF.